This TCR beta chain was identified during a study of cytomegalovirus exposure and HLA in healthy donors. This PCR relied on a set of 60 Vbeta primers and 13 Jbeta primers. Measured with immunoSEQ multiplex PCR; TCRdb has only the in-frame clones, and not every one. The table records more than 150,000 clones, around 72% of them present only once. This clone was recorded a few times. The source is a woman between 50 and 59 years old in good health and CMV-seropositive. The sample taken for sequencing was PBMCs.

The DNA for the CDR3 is TGTGCCAGCAGCCCGGGGACAGGGATAGGCTACACCTTC. Translating it yields CASSPGTGIGYTF. V is TRBV7-6 and J is TRBJ1-2; 9 nucleotides align to TRBD1. The ends lost 5 bases at V and 8 bases at J; junction bases unmatched: 6. The germline gives CDR1 SGHVS, CDR2 FNYEAQ. The CDR3 contains 13 residues.